Listed below are T cell receptor beta chains from one sample, sequenced in a study of blood T cell repertoires in COVID-19. The repertoire was sequenced with immunoSEQ multiplex PCR; TCRdb's copy has only in-frame clones and lacks some. The repertoire holds a few hundred thousand clones, with over 85% as singletons. Input material: PBMCs or T cells enriched from blood (not recorded which). All receptors derive from a woman aged 30 to 39 who had recovered from COVID-19. The CDR3 runs from the conserved cysteine through the conserved F or W. D genes are given only for firm matches. Expanded clones are given a class, and other clones once, few, many or no size at all.

D	V	J	size	DNA	CDR3
-	TRBV2	TRBJ1-2	-	TGTGCCAGCAACCCGACAGGAAACTATGGCTACACCTTC	CASNPTGNYGYTF
-	TRBV2	TRBJ1-1	-	TGTGCCAGCGTCCGAGGGTCGTACAACACTGAAGCTTTCTTT	CASVRGSYNTEAFF
-	TRBV7-9	TRBJ2-2	-	TGTGCCAGCAGCCCATCCGGGGAGCTGTTTTTT	CASSPSGELFF
-	TRBV4-3	TRBJ1-2	-	TGCGCCAGCAGCCAAGACAGAACAGGGACCTATGGCTACACCTTC	CASSQDRTGTYGYTF
-	TRBV29-1	TRBJ1-1	-	TGCAGCGTCCGTCCGAGGGGGGGCGGGGCGAAGGGCACTGAAGCTTTCTTT	CSVRPRGGGAKGTEAFF
TRBD1	TRBV29-1	TRBJ2-4	-	TGCAGCGTGCGATTAGGACAGGGGGCGACGGCCAAAAACATTCAGTACTTC	CSVRLGQGATAKNIQYF
TRBD1	TRBV27	TRBJ2-2	-	TGTGCCAGCAGTGACAGGGGGCCCGGGGAGCTGTTTTTT	CASSDRGPGELFF
TRBD1	TRBV30	TRBJ1-2	-	TGTGCCTGGGGACAGGGTGGCTACACCTTC	CAWGQGGYTF
TRBD1	TRBV7-9	TRBJ1-1	-	TGTGCCAGCAGCACCGGACAGGCTGGCACTGAAGCTTTCTTT	CASSTGQAGTEAFF
-	TRBV7-4	TRBJ1-1	-	TGTGCCAGCAGCTCCTGTTGGGCAGGGTTGTTTGAAGCTTTCTTT	CASSSCWAGLFEAFF
TRBD2	TRBV3-1/TRBV3-2	TRBJ2-5	-	TGTGCCAGCAGCCCCCGCGGGACTAGCGGGGGAGGGACCCAGTACTTC	CASSPRGTSGGGTQYF
-	TRBV9	TRBJ1-4	-	TGTGCCAGCAGCGTAACAGGATTTAATGAAAAACTGTTTTTT	CASSVTGFNEKLFF
TRBD2	TRBV6-5	TRBJ2-7	-	TGTGCCAGCAGTAGACTAGCGGGAGGTGATTACGAGCAGTACTTC	CASSRLAGGDYEQYF
TRBD1	TRBV10-3	TRBJ2-5	-	TGTGCCATCAGTACTGGACAGGGGGTTCCGGAGACCCAGTACTTC	CAISTGQGVPETQYF
-	TRBV6-5	TRBJ1-5	-	TGTGCCAGCAGTCCCCTCCAGGGTCGCAATCAGCCCCAGCATTTT	CASSPLQGRNQPQHF
-	TRBV4-2	TRBJ2-5	few	TGTGCCAGCAGCCAAGAAGGGTTGACAGCGATCCAAGAGACCCAGTACTTC	CASSQEGLTAIQETQYF
-	TRBV6-5	TRBJ2-7	-	TGTGCCAGCATCCAGGCTGGGGGGGAGCAGTACTTC	CASIQAGGEQYF
-	TRBV19	TRBJ1-5	-	TGTGCCAGTAGTATGACCACTAACCTTCATAGCAATCAGCCCCAGCATTTT	CASSMTTNLHSNQPQHF
-	TRBV6-2/TRBV6-3	TRBJ1-2	-	TGTGCCAGCAGTTACTCGGTGACAAGCTATGGCTACACCTTC	CASSYSVTSYGYTF
-	TRBV18	TRBJ2-7	-	TGTGCCAGCTCACCACCGAACACCTACGAGCAGTACTTC	CASSPPNTYEQYF
-	TRBV6-5	TRBJ1-2	-	TGTGCCAGCAGTTCCCTCCGGGGGGGAATCTATGGCTACACCTTC	CASSSLRGGIYGYTF
-	TRBV6-5	TRBJ1-3	-	TGTGCCAGCAGTCGACGGGAGCGCTCTGGAAACACCATATATTTT	CASSRRERSGNTIYF
TRBD2	TRBV28	TRBJ2-7	once	TGTGCCAGCAGTTTATTCGGCTTAGCGGGACTCGAGCAGTACTTC	CASSLFGLAGLEQYF
TRBD1	TRBV5-6	TRBJ2-5	-	TGTGCCAGCAGCTGGGACAGCCGTGGGGAGACCCAGTACTTC	CASSWDSRGETQYF
TRBD1	TRBV7-2	TRBJ2-7	-	TGTGCCAGCGGACGGGACAGGGACTCCTACGAGCAGTACTTC	CASGRDRDSYEQYF
TRBD1	TRBV19	TRBJ1-5	-	TGTGCCAGTAGTGATAGGACAGGGGGCAATCAGCCCCAGCATTTT	CASSDRTGGNQPQHF
-	TRBV28	TRBJ1-5	-	TGTGCCAGCAGCAACTCAAATCAGCCCCAGCATTTT	CASSNSNQPQHF